This TCR beta chain was found in a study of Graves' ophthalmopathy and Graves' hyperthyroidism (dated by TCRdb to 2016 to 2019). Study-level background: Peripheral blood was collected at initial diagnosis, prior to any treatment. The study used TCR beta repertoire signatures to distinguish Graves' ophthalmopathy from Graves' hyperthyroidism and to predict progression to ophthalmopathy. In total, 135 blood samples were TCR-sequenced: 40 to 45 ophthalmopathy, roughly 77 hyperthyroidism and some 17 hyperthyroidism-to-ophthalmopathy patients. A discovery set of 95 to 100 patients (43 ophthalmopathy, fewer than 60 stable hyperthyroidism) was enrolled to explore V-J signatures distinguishing ophthalmopathy from hyperthyroidism. An independent validation cohort was composed of roughly 18 hyperthyroidism patients and about 16 patients who later progressed from hyperthyroidism to ophthalmopathy. In roughly 6 hyperthyroidism patients, T-cell repertoires of thyroid tissue and blood were compared. Once sampling was done, hyperthyroidism patients were given methimazole at a starting dose of 30 mg daily, while ophthalmopathy patients were given high-dose intravenous methylprednisolone. Results and caveats for the whole study, not just this receptor: Among expanded thyroid clonotypes with frequency above 0.001, most also showed up in blood, which suggests that blood repertoires may reflect the thyroid immune response. Sample size was not predetermined statistically, and investigators were not blinded to group allocation. In validation, the model predicted ophthalmopathy progression with more than 70% sensitivity and about 73% specificity; some 13 predicted patients were CT-confirmed with GO in a median of about 6.2 months. In cross-validation, the 13-signature model distinguished ophthalmopathy from stable hyperthyroidism with roughly 90% sensitivity and approximately 81% specificity, and in the test set the corresponding values were roughly 80% and 75%.

This clonotype was found a few times. This receptor's antigen is unknown. There are no base qualities to consult, and no much larger clone falls within one base. TCR beta CDR3 regions were amplified from RNA transcripts for repertoire sequencing. A first-round RT-PCR used HTBI primers with the Qiagen OneStep RT-PCR kit, followed by a second-round multiplex PCR, size selection and purification. Sequencing of the libraries was carried out on an Illumina HiSeq2000 in paired-end mode with 100 bp reads. The paper's data handling went like this. SOAPnuke was used for read processing, and reads with adapters, uncalled bases, a mean Phred below 15, or no exact constant-primer or identifier match were discarded. High-quality paired reads were merged with COPE v1.2.5. Unique nucleotide sequences were defined as clonotypes and aligned to IMGT TRB V, D and J references using MiTCR v1.1. Only V-J combinations with frequency above 0.0001 were analysed, covering 98% to 99.2% of repertoires. For each V-J combination, a TCR clonal expansion and chaos score was defined as F50 clonal expansion divided by the chaos observed in the TCRdist matrix. Welch's t-statistics and random forest were used to reduce features to about a dozen V-J combinations, which were fed into a naive Bayes classifier. Thyroid-blood repertoire similarity was quantified with the Morisita-Horn index. TCRdb's own reprocessing of the public reads used fastp at Q25 and MiXCR and kept productive beta chains. Rows matching on CDR3 protein sequence are summarized as one entry with the most common DNA and genes. The authors' filters were not applied to this entry. The table for this sample lists approximately 640,000 distinct CDR3 sequences; just over 40% of them were counted only once. Around 3% of the sample goes to the ten largest clones.

Patients with ophthalmopathy had moderately to severely active disease, with a Clinical Activity Score of 3 or more, a NOSPECS grade of 4 or more, and a disease duration of less than 3 months. Anyone with other autoimmune diseases, uncontrolled infections, pregnancy or lactation was excluded from the study. Diagnosis was based on clinical symptoms, serum thyroxine, TRAb, thyroid ultrasound and orbital computed tomography. PBMCs were isolated from approximately 10 ml of fresh peripheral blood by Ficoll-Paque density gradient centrifugation. Total RNA was extracted using Trizol reagent, and RNA quality was checked on an Agilent 2100 Bioanalyzer. From its cysteine to its phenylalanine, the CDR3 spans 17 amino acids. The retained sequence is limited to the CDR3, 51 bases, with the frame set at the first base. Between the V and J ends, shortened by 5 bases and 1 base respectively, the junction contains 18 bases. CDR1 is given as SGHAT and CDR2 as FQDESV, both from the germline V gene (reference sequence).

Here the chain combines TRBV11-1 and TRBJ1-3; the D gene assignment is ambiguous. The clonotype was recovered from an adult man with Graves' ophthalmopathy. Sequencing used peripheral blood. DNA sequence: TGTGCCAGCAGCCACGGAGCATGGTCCGGGTCTGGAAACACCATATATTTT. It translates to CASSHGAWSGSGNTIYF.